This TCR beta chain was profiled in a study of T cells in Graves' hyperthyroidism and ophthalmopathy. Germline V lookup: CDR1 SNHLY, CDR2 FYNNEI. Germline trimming cut 5 bases from V and 13 bases from J; bases unmatched to any gene: 11. This CDR3 comprises 14 residues. Ten or more counts support this clonotype. The source material, RNA transcripts, was used to amplify TCR beta CDR3 regions. With the HTBI primer set, the TCR CDR3 went through a first round of RT-PCR. MiXCR, applied by TCRdb to the multiplex PCR reads, yields one record per CDR3 protein. Of some 440,000 distinct CDR3 sequences in the sample, less than 20% were seen once.

Sequenced: blood. This clonotype was obtained from a young woman with Graves' hyperthyroidism. The rearrangement uses TRBV2 and TRBJ2-5; TRBD2 aligns across 12 bases. In nucleotides, the CDR3 is TGTGCCAGCAGTTCCAGGACTAGCGGGGTAAATCCGTACTTC. Translation: CASSSRTSGVNPYF.